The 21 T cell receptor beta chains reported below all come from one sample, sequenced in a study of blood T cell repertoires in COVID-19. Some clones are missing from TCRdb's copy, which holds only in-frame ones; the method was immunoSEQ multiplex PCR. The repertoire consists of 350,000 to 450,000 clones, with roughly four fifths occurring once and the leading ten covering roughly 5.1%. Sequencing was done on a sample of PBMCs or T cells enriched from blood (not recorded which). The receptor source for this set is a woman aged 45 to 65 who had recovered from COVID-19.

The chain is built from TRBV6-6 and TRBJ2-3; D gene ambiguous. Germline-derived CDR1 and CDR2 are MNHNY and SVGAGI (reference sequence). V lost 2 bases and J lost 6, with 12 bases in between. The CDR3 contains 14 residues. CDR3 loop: CASSYALISDTQYF. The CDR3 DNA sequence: TGTGCCAGCAGTTACGCCCTTATTAGCGATACGCAGTATTTT.

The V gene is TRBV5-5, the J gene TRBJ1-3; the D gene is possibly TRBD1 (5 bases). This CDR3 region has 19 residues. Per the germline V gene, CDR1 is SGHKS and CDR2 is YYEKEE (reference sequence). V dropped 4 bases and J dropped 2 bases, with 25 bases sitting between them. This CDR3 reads CASSLWPGSTDGPGNTIYF. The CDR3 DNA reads TGTGCCAGCAGCCTGTGGCCCGGATCGACAGACGGACCTGGAAACACCATATATTTT.

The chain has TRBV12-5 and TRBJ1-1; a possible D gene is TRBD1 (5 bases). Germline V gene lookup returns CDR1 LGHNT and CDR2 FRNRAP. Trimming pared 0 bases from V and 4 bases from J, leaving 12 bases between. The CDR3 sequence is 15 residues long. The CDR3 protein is CASGLVLGRATEAFF. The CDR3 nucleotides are TGTGCTAGTGGTTTGGTACTCGGCAGGGCCACTGAAGCTTTCTTT.

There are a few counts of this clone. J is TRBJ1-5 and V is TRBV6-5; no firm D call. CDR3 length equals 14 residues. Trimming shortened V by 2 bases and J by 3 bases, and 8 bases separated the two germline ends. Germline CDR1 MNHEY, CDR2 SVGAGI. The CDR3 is CASSYGHLNQPQHF. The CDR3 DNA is TGTGCCAGCAGTTACGGGCACCTCAATCAGCCCCAGCATTTT.

The CDR3 nucleotides read TGTGCCAGCAGTTCAGGACTGCTCGGAAATACGCAGTATTTT. Its protein is CASSSGLLGNTQYF. The chain recombines TRBV27 with TRBJ2-3, with D tentatively TRBD2 (5 bases). Trimming took 4 bases from V and 7 from J, leaving 15 bases between them. Germline V gene lookup returns CDR1 MNHEY and CDR2 SMNVEV (reference sequence). The length of the CDR3 is 14 residues.

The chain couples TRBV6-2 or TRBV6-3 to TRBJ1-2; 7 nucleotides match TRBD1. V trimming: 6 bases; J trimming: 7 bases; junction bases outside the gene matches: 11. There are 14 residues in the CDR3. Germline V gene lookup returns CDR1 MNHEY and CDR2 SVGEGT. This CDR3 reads CASRPGQVGGGYTF. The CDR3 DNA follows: TGTGCCAGCAGACCTGGACAGGTTGGCGGTGGCTACACCTTC.

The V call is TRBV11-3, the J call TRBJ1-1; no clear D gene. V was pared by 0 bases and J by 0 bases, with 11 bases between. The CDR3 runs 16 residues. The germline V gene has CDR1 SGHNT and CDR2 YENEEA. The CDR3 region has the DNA TGTGCCAGCAGCTTAGAAATCGGACTACTGAACACTGAAGCTTTCTTT. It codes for CASSLEIGLLNTEAFF.

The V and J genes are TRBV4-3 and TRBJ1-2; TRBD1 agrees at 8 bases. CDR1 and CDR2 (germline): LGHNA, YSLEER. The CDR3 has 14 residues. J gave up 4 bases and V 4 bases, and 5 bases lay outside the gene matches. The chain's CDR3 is CASSPGDRGYGYTF. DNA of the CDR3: TGCGCCAGCAGCCCAGGAGACAGGGGCTATGGCTACACCTTC.

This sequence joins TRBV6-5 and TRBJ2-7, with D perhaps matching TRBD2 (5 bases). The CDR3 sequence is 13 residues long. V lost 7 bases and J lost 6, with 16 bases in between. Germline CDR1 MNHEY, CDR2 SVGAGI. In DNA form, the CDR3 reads TGTGCCAGCATGAGGATCGGTGGGAGCGAGCAGTACTTC. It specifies CASMRIGGSEQYF.

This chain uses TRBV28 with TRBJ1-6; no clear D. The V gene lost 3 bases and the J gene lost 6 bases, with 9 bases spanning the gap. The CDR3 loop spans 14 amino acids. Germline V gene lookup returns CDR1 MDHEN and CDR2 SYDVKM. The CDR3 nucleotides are TGTGCCAGCAGTTTCTCCCTTCCTAATTCACCCCTCCACTTT. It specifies CASSFSLPNSPLHF.

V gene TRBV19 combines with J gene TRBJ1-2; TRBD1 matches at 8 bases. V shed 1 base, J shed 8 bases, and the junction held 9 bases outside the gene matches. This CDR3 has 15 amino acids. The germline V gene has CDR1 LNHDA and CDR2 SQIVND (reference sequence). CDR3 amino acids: CASSIGRQGLKGYTF. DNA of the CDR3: TGTGCCAGTAGTATAGGTCGACAGGGGCTGAAGGGCTACACCTTC.

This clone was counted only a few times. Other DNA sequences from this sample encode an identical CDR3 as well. CDR3 loop: CASSSQGNTEAFF. DNA of the CDR3: TGTGCCAGCAGCTCACAGGGTAACACTGAAGCTTTCTTT. The chain carries TRBV7-3 and TRBJ1-1; D may be TRBD1 (6 bases). Deletions cut 4 bases from V and 2 bases from J, with 8 bases between. Germline-derived CDR1 and CDR2 are SGHTA and FQGTGA. This CDR3 has 13 amino acids.

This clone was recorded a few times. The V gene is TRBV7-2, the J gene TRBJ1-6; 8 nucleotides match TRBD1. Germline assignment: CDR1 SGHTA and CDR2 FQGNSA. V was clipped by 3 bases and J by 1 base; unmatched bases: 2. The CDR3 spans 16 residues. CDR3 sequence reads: CASSLGQVSYNSPLHF. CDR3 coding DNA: TGTGCCAGCAGCTTGGGACAGGTATCCTATAATTCACCCCTCCACTTT.

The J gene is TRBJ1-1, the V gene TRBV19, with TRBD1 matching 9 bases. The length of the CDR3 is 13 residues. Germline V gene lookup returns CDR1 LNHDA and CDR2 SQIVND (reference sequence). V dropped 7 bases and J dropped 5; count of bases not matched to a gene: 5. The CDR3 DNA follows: TGTGCCAGTAAGGGGACAGGGCCGACTGAAGCTTTCTTT. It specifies CASKGTGPTEAFF. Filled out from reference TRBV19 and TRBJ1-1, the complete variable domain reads DGGITQSPKYLFRKEGQNVTLSCEQNLNHDAMYWYRQDPGQGLRLIYYSQIVNDFQKGDIAEGYSVSREKKESFPLTVTSAQKNPTAFYLCASKGTGPTEAFFGQGTRLTVV.

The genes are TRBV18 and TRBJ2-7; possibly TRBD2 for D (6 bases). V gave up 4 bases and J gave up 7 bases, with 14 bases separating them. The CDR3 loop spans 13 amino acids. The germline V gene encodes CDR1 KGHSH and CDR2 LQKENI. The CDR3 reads CASSRDSPGEQYF. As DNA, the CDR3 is TGTGCCAGCTCACGGGACTCACCGGGGGAGCAGTACTTC.

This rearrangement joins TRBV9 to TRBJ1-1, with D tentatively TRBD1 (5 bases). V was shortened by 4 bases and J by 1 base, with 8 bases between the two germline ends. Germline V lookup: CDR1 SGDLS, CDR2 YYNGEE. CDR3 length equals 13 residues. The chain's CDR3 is CASSTTENTEAFF. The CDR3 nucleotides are TGTGCCAGCAGCACGACAGAGAACACTGAAGCTTTCTTT. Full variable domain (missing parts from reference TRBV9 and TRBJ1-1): DSGVTQTPKHLITATGQRVTLRCSPRSGDLSVYWYQQSLDQGLQFLIQYYNGEERAKGNILERFSAQQFPDLHSELNLSSLELGDSALYFCASSTTENTEAFFGQGTRLTVV.

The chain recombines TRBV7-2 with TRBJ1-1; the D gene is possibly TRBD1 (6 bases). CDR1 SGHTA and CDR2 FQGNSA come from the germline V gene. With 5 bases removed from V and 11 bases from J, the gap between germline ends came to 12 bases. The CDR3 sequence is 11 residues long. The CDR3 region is CASSLRDKAFF. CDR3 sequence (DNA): TGTGCCAGCAGCCTACGGGACAAGGCTTTCTTT.

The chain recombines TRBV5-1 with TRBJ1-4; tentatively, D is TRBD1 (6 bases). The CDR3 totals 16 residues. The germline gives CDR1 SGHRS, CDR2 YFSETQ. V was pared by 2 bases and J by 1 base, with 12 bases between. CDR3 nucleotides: TGCGCCAGCAGCTTACAGGGTTTCGGAACTAATGAAAAACTGTTTTTT. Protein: CASSLQGFGTNEKLFF.

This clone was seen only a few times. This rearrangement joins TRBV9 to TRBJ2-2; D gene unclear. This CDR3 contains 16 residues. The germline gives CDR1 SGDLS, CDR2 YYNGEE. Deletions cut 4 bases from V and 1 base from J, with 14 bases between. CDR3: CASSPGSPKNTGELFF. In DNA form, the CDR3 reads TGTGCCAGCAGCCCGGGTAGTCCTAAGAACACCGGGGAGCTGTTTTTT. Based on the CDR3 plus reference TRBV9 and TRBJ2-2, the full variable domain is DSGVTQTPKHLITATGQRVTLRCSPRSGDLSVYWYQQSLDQGLQFLIQYYNGEERAKGNILERFSAQQFPDLHSELNLSSLELGDSALYFCASSPGSPKNTGELFFGEGSRLTVL.

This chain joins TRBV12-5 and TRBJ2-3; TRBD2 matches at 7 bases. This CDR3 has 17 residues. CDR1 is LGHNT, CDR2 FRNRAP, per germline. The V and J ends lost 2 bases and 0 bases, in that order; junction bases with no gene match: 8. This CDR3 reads CASGLPFGGYSTDTQYF. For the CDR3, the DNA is TGTGCTAGTGGTTTGCCTTTCGGGGGGTATAGCACAGATACGCAGTATTTT.

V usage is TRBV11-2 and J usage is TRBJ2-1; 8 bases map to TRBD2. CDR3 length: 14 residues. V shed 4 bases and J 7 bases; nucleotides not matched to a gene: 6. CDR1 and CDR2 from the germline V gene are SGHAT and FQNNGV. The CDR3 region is CASSSRGARNEQFF. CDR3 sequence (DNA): TGTGCCAGCAGCTCGCGGGGGGCGCGGAATGAGCAGTTCTTC.